The clone carrying this TCR beta chain was counted many times. Hyperthyroidism is called stable when no ophthalmopathy develops within 18 months of follow-up. Among the hyperthyroidism patients, all were newly diagnosed, aged 18 to 65, with under 2 months' duration. Amplified material comprised TCR beta CDR3 regions derived from RNA transcripts. The first round was an RT-PCR with HTBI primers, and the second round was a multiplex PCR. MiXCR, run by TCRdb on the multiplex PCR reads, gives a single entry per CDR3 protein. The table records 500,000 to 700,000 distinct CDR3 sequences, about 24% of them present only once. The sample is drawn from a study of Graves' ophthalmopathy and Graves' hyperthyroidism. For the study at large: Peripheral blood was obtained at first diagnosis, ahead of any treatment.

V was pared by 5 bases and J by 2 bases, with 19 bases between. From germline, CDR1 is MDHEN and CDR2 SYDVKM. The CDR3 consists of 17 residues. The material sequenced was peripheral blood. The sequence came from a woman under 30 with stable Graves' hyperthyroidism. Some clones in this sample may be carry-over from other donors' samples. The chain uses TRBV28 and TRBJ1-5, with D maybe TRBD1 (5 bases). CDR3 amino acids: CASSPSEGLLGNQPQHF. CDR3 nucleotide sequence: TGTGCCAGCAGTCCCTCGGAGGGGTTGTTAGGCAATCAGCCCCAGCATTTT. The complete variable domain, with remaining parts taken from reference TRBV28 and TRBJ1-5, reads DVKVTQSSRYLVKRTGEKVFLECVQDMDHENMFWYRQDPGLGLRLIYFSYDVKMKEKGDIPEGYSVSREKKERFSLILESASTNQTSMYLCASSPSEGLLGNQPQHFGDGTRLSIL.